What follows are 13 T cell receptor beta chains derived from one specimen sequenced in a study of response to subunit inactivated influenza vaccine. Via MiXCR, TCRdb re-called the RT-PCR reads, giving one row per CDR3 protein. Here the sample spans hundreds of thousands of distinct CDR3 sequences, about a fifth being singletons. The sample consisted of PBMCs from blood, taken approximately 5 days after vaccination. All receptors derive from a man between 50 and 59 years old who received an inactivated influenza vaccine.

Ten or more counts support this clonotype. The chain employs TRBV12-3 or TRBV12-4 and TRBJ2-2; 7 positions match TRBD1. The CDR3 loop spans 15 amino acids. Trimming removed 11 bases from V and 2 bases from J; junction bases left unmatched: 11. The CDR3, as DNA: TGTGCCCTAAGGGGGCAGGGTGGAAACACCGGGGAGCTGTTTTTT. Translating gives CALRGQGGNTGELFF.

V and J are TRBV5-1 and TRBJ1-5, with TRBD1 matching 7 bases. V shed 2 bases, J shed 4 bases, and the junction held 3 bases outside the gene matches. CDR3 length: 14 residues. Germline CDR1 reads SGHRS; CDR2 reads YFSETQ. The CDR3 DNA follows: TGCGCCAGCAGCTTCCCGACAGGGAATCAGCCCCAGCATTTT. It specifies CASSFPTGNQPQHF.

This clonotype was seen a few times. This chain uses TRBV5-6 with TRBJ2-3, with D perhaps TRBD2 (6 bases). The CDR3 extends over 16 amino acids. CDR1 SGHDT and CDR2 YYEEEE come from the germline V gene. Trimming left V 6 bases short and J 10 bases short, with 27 bases between. The CDR3: CASTDLTGEPGRAQYF. The DNA for the CDR3 is TGTGCCAGCACCGACCTAACAGGCGAACCCGGGAGAGCGCAGTATTTT.

The DNA of the CDR3 is TGTGCCACCAGCAGAGCCCCGGTAGGGGGAGTGGAAGATGAGCAGTTCTTC. Encoded protein: CATSRAPVGGVEDEQFF. The chain joins TRBV15 to TRBJ2-1, with D perhaps TRBD1 (6 bases). CDR3 length: 17 residues. Trimming took 1 base from V and 8 from J, leaving 21 bases between them. From germline, CDR1 is LNHNV and CDR2 YYDKDF (reference sequence).

The V and J genes are TRBV7-8 and TRBJ2-5, with D unclear. The CDR3 extends over 15 amino acids. The V and J ends lost 1 base and 1 base respectively, with 10 bases between them. CDR1 is SGHVS, CDR2 FQNEAQ, per germline. CDR3 amino acids: CASSLVRYFQETQYF. The CDR3 DNA reads TGTGCCAGCAGCTTAGTACGGTATTTCCAAGAGACCCAGTACTTC.

This chain connects TRBV5-5 to TRBJ1-5; no clear D gene. Germline V lookup: CDR1 SGHKS, CDR2 YYEKEE (reference sequence). Trimming pared 7 bases from V and 7 bases from J, leaving 24 bases between. This CDR3 contains 16 residues. DNA for the CDR3: TGTGCCAGCCAGCCGAGTGTCGGGATGGGGTTACAGCCCCAGCATTTT. The encoded protein is CASQPSVGMGLQPQHF.

This clonotype was detected many times. The chain uses TRBV4-3 and TRBJ1-2; D unclear. Trimming removed 5 bases from V and 8 bases from J, with 12 bases in between. The CDR3 runs 12 residues. CDR1 LGHNA and CDR2 YSLEER come from the germline V gene. The CDR3 sequence is CASSGNDAGYTF. CDR3 in DNA: TGCGCCAGCAGCGGCAACGACGCGGGCTACACCTTC.

V gene TRBV10-3 combines with J gene TRBJ1-2, with D possibly TRBD1 on 6 matching bases. CDR1 is ENHRY and CDR2 is SYGVKD in the germline V gene. The CDR3 is made up of 13 amino acids. V lost 6 bases and J 7 bases, leaving 15 bases between the germline ends. In DNA, the CDR3 is TGTGCCATCAGGACAGGCCAGGGGCGTGGCTACACCTTC. Translation gives CAIRTGQGRGYTF.

This clonotype was found a few times. This chain connects TRBV9 to TRBJ2-5; D gene uncertain. Per germline, CDR1 SGDLS and CDR2 YYNGEE. The CDR3 sequence is 14 residues long. The V gene lost 0 bases and the J gene lost 5 bases, with 11 bases spanning the gap. CDR3 sequence reads: CASSVADSLETQYF. The CDR3 nucleotides are TGTGCCAGCAGCGTAGCTGATAGCCTGGAGACCCAGTACTTC.

This chain connects TRBV7-3 to TRBJ2-6; TRBD1 aligns across 10 bases. From germline, CDR1 is SGHTA and CDR2 FQGTGA. The CDR3 has 16 residues. V gave up 4 bases and J gave up 5 bases; unmatched junction bases: 5. CDR3 sequence reads: CASSSRQGARANVLTF. Written as DNA, the CDR3 is TGTGCCAGCAGCTCCCGACAGGGGGCGAGGGCCAACGTCCTGACTTTC.

A few counts support this clonotype. The V call is TRBV12-3 or TRBV12-4, the J call TRBJ2-3; 12 bases fit TRBD2. The J segment lost 3 bases and the V segment lost 4 bases, leaving 5 bases of the junction unmatched. This CDR3 is built from 16 residues. This chain's CDR3 is CASSSLLAGGTDTQYF. The DNA of the CDR3 is TGTGCCAGCAGTTCTCTACTAGCGGGAGGAACAGATACGCAGTATTTT.

The table lists this clonotype with a few counts. J is TRBJ2-7 and V is TRBV15, with D unresolved. CDR1 is LNHNV and CDR2 is YYDKDF in the germline V gene (reference sequence). Trimming shortened V by 0 bases and J by 7 bases, and 16 bases separated the two germline ends. This CDR3 contains 15 residues. DNA of the CDR3: TGTGCCACCAGCAGAGATTTGGGATCCTACGATGAGCAGTACTTC. Translating it yields CATSRDLGSYDEQYF.

This clonotype was recorded a few times. This chain uses TRBV5-1 with TRBJ2-4; TRBD1 agrees at 11 bases. Germline CDR1 SGHRS, CDR2 YFSETQ. The CDR3 length is 16 residues. With V trimmed by 3 bases and J by 6 bases, 8 bases remained unmatched. The CDR3 sequence is CASSWRGQGVGNIQYF. CDR3 bases: TGCGCCAGCAGCTGGAGGGGACAGGGGGTAGGAAACATTCAGTACTTC.